This note documents a single T cell receptor (beta chain) sequence. As yet, its antigen is unknown. This table comes from immunoSEQ multiplex PCR, and its TCRdb copy is limited to in-frame clones, with some not included. The sample gives under 250,000 clones, around nine tenths of which show up once; 1.5% to 2% is in the top ten. This sample stems from a study of cytomegalovirus exposure and HLA in healthy donors. Across the study: Later, an analysis reported that the 130 or so validation repertoires had used the same platform as the roughly 720 first-cohort repertoires. General study results and limits: A few chains tied to CMV proved CMV antigen-specific in vitro. Altogether, 164 TCR beta chains were recorded as cytomegalovirus-associated.

In germline, CDR1 is MNHEY, CDR2 SVGAGI. CDR3 length equals 15 residues. Trimming pared 0 bases from V and 0 bases from J, leaving 8 bases between. The gene calls are TRBV6-5 and TRBJ1-1; D is ambiguous. The sequenced material came from PBMCs. The TCR sequence derives from a woman aged 18-35 years in good health and CMV-seropositive. The DNA for the CDR3 is TGTGCCAGCAGTTACTCATACACCATGAACACTGAAGCTTTCTTT. This translates into CASSYSYTMNTEAFF.